One and the same sample provided the 28 T cell receptor beta chains below, sequenced in a study of Tregs in tolerant kidney transplant recipients. Clones were sequenced by immunoSEQ multiplex PCR, and TCRdb holds only the in-frame ones, with some missing. The table includes 50,000 to 85,000 clones, approximately 92% detected once. The sample here was CD8+ T cells from blood, taken before the transplant. All receptors come from a human donor who received a combined kidney and bone marrow transplant.

This sequence joins TRBV6-6 and TRBJ2-7; 9 nucleotides align to TRBD2. This CDR3 is built from 16 residues. Trimming took 2 bases from V and 3 from J; bases not matched to a gene: 8. Germline lookup yields CDR1 MNHNY and CDR2 SVGAGI (reference sequence). CDR3 amino acids: CASSYGSSGKGYEQYF. CDR3 coding DNA: TGTGCCAGCAGTTACGGGTCTAGCGGGAAAGGCTACGAGCAGTACTTC.

V and J are TRBV5-1 and TRBJ2-3; 10 bases match TRBD1. V dropped 5 bases and J dropped 6; count of bases not matched to a gene: 15. There are 17 residues in the CDR3. Germline loops: CDR1 SGHRS, CDR2 YFSETQ. In DNA form, the CDR3 reads TGCGCCAGCAGGGACTCCGGGACAGGGGTACCGGGGGATACGCAGTATTTT. This sequence encodes CASRDSGTGVPGDTQYF.

This clone appeared once. The gene calls are TRBV5-1 and TRBJ1-1; the match to TRBD1 covers 7 bases. V dropped 6 bases and J dropped 5; count of bases not matched to a gene: 13. The CDR3 is made up of 15 amino acids. Germline CDR1 SGHRS, CDR2 YFSETQ. CDR3 amino acids: CASKLNRGWGTEAFF. The CDR3 nucleotides read TGCGCCAGCAAACTCAACAGGGGCTGGGGGACTGAAGCTTTCTTT.

The chain uses TRBV25-1 and TRBJ2-3, with D possibly being TRBD2 (6 bases). In germline, CDR1 is MGHDK, CDR2 SYGVNS. V was clipped by 2 bases and J by 6 bases, with 18 bases between them. CDR3 length equals 16 residues. CDR3 loop: CASSEGSGARPDTQYF. As DNA, the CDR3 is TGTGCCAGCAGTGAAGGGTCGGGAGCAAGGCCTGATACGCAGTATTTT.

This clone was seen a few times. The CDR3 protein is CASSAEPEGYTEAFF. Here the CDR3 DNA reads TGTGCCAGCAGTGCAGAGCCGGAGGGGTACACTGAAGCTTTCTTT. The gene calls are TRBV2 and TRBJ1-1; tentatively, D is TRBD1 (5 bases). CDR1 and CDR2 from the germline V gene are SNHLY and FYNNEI. Trimming shortened V by 4 bases and J by 3 bases, and 15 bases separated the two germline ends. The CDR3 is 15 amino acids.

This chain uses TRBV30 with TRBJ1-4; 10 bases fit TRBD1. Trimming removed 0 bases from V and 6 bases from J; junction bases left unmatched: 4. Per the germline V gene, CDR1 is GTSNPN and CDR2 is SVGIG (reference sequence). The length of the CDR3 is 15 residues. The CDR3 DNA follows: TGTGCCTGGAGTGTACTTGGGACAGGGGATGAAAAACTGTTTTTT. It encodes CAWSVLGTGDEKLFF.

This clone is a singleton in its sample. The chain has TRBV27 and TRBJ2-7; no clear D. This CDR3 region has 14 residues. Trimming stripped 3 bases from V and 0 bases from J, with 9 bases between. Looked up from germline, CDR1 is MNHEY and CDR2 is SMNVEV (reference sequence). CDR3 nucleotides: TGTGCCAGCAGTTTCGCAGGTTTCTCCTACGAGCAGTACTTC. Translating gives CASSFAGFSYEQYF.

V usage is TRBV11-1 and J usage is TRBJ2-5, with D possibly matching TRBD1 (5 bases). The ends were cut back, 4 bases at V and 12 bases at J, with 12 bases in the middle. CDR1 and CDR2 from the germline V gene are SGHAT and FQDESV (reference sequence). CDR3 length equals 11 residues. The CDR3 DNA reads TGTGCCAGCAGCTCAGACAGTCTAGAGTACTTC. Translated: CASSSDSLEYF.

V usage is TRBV10-3 and J usage is TRBJ1-5; 8 positions agree with TRBD1. This CDR3 is 15 amino acids long. V shed 4 bases, J shed 1 base, and the junction held 3 bases outside the gene matches. Germline CDR1 is ENHRY and CDR2 is SYGVKD. CDR3 residues: CAISGGQDSNQPQHF. CDR3 bases: TGTGCCATCAGTGGGGGACAGGACAGCAATCAGCCCCAGCATTTT.

The chain joins TRBV7-2 to TRBJ2-4; D is ambiguous. Deletions cut 6 bases from V and 3 bases from J, with 9 bases between. Germline V gives CDR1 SGHTA, CDR2 FQGNSA. CDR3 length equals 13 residues. CDR3 coding DNA: TGTGCCAGCAGATCTAGGAGCAAAAACATTCAGTACTTC. Its protein is CASRSRSKNIQYF. The full variable domain, completed using reference TRBV7-2 and TRBJ2-4, is GAGVSQSPSNKVTEKGKDVELRCDPISGHTALYWYRQSLGQGLEFLIYFQGNSAPDKSGLPSDRFSAERTGGSVSTLTIQRTQQEDSAVYLCASRSRSKNIQYFGAGTRLSVL.

In this sample, this clone turned up once. Other DNA sequences within the sample encode an identical CDR3. The J gene is TRBJ2-7, the V gene TRBV11-2; 10 nucleotides match TRBD1. Per germline, CDR1 SGHAT and CDR2 FQNNGV. V lost 5 bases to trimming and J lost 2 bases; unmatched junction nucleotides: 3. The CDR3 sequence is 14 residues long. CDR3 loop: CASSPGQGPYEQYF. The CDR3 coding sequence is TGTGCCAGCAGCCCGGGACAGGGGCCCTACGAGCAGTACTTC.

V and J are TRBV27 and TRBJ1-5; D is possibly TRBD1 (6 bases). With 4 bases removed from V and 5 bases from J, the gap between germline ends came to 15 bases. Looked up from germline, CDR1 is MNHEY and CDR2 is SMNVEV (reference sequence). The length of the CDR3 is 15 residues. CDR3 residues: CASSSRQGWDQPQHF. CDR3 nucleotides: TGTGCCAGCAGTTCCCGCCAGGGGTGGGATCAGCCCCAGCATTTT.

V and J are TRBV6-6 and TRBJ2-3, with D maybe TRBD1 (5 bases). Germline V CDR1 and CDR2: MNHNY, SVGAGI (reference sequence). CDR3 size: 14 residues. The V and J ends lost 7 bases and 1 base respectively, with 12 bases between them. CDR3 amino acids: CASIGQTGTDTQYF. The CDR3 region has the DNA TGTGCCAGCATCGGACAAACCGGCACAGATACGCAGTATTTT.

The gene calls are TRBV14 and TRBJ2-7, with 10 bases fitting TRBD2. The germline CDR1 and CDR2 sequences are SGHDN and FVKESK. V trimming: 0 bases; J trimming: 4 bases; junction bases outside the gene matches: 18. This CDR3 region has 20 residues. The CDR3 DNA sequence: TGTGCCAGCAGCCAAGATTCACTAGCGGGAACTTATTCGCCCCTATACGAGCAGTACTTC. It codes for CASSQDSLAGTYSPLYEQYF. Together with reference TRBV14 and TRBJ2-7, the CDR3 gives the full variable domain: EAGVTQFPSHSVIEKGQTVTLRCDPISGHDNLYWYRRVMGKEIKFLLHFVKESKQDESGMPNNRFLAERTGGTYSTLKVQPAELEDSGVYFCASSQDSLAGTYSPLYEQYFGPGTRLTVT.

The chain uses TRBV19 and TRBJ2-1, with D possibly matching TRBD1 (6 bases). The CDR3 is 13 amino acids. The V end was cut by 6 bases, the J end by 9 bases, with 15 bases between. Germline CDR1 LNHDA, CDR2 SQIVND (reference sequence). The CDR3 DNA sequence: TGTGCCAGTAGCTCGGACAGCACCTCTGAGCAGTTCTTC. This gives the protein CASSSDSTSEQFF.

The CDR3: CASSLEGPRGTGELFF. For the CDR3, the DNA is TGTGCCAGCAGCTTAGAGGGCCCCAGGGGCACCGGGGAGCTGTTTTTT. The chain has TRBV11-3 and TRBJ2-2; maybe TRBD1 (6 bases). The V and J ends lost 0 bases and 4 bases respectively, with 12 bases between them. CDR1 is SGHNT and CDR2 is YENEEA in the germline V gene. The CDR3 consists of 16 residues.

The chain is built from TRBV30 and TRBJ2-7; 7 bases are a match to TRBD1. Unmatched junction bases numbered 7, after V lost 5 bases and J lost 0 bases. Germline CDR1 reads GTSNPN; CDR2 reads SVGIG (reference sequence). CDR3 length: 14 residues. The CDR3 spells CAWCDREPSYEQYF. CDR3 DNA sequence: TGTGCCTGGTGCGACAGGGAACCCTCCTACGAGCAGTACTTC.

This CDR3 reads CASSIGTVHSNQPQHF. CDR3 DNA sequence: TGTGCCAGTAGTATTGGGACAGTCCATAGCAATCAGCCCCAGCATTTT. The V and J genes are TRBV19 and TRBJ1-5; 7 bases map to TRBD1. The V gene end was trimmed by 3 bases and the J gene end by 0 bases; junction bases not matched to a gene: 5. The length of the CDR3 is 16 residues. Germline V gene data show CDR1 as LNHDA and CDR2 as SQIVND (reference sequence).

The chain combines TRBV6-4 with TRBJ1-2; 7 bases are shared with TRBD1. CDR1 is MRHNA, CDR2 SNTAGT, per germline. V shed 10 bases and J 4 bases; nucleotides not matched to a gene: 9. This CDR3 is 13 amino acids long. DNA for the CDR3: TGTGCCAATTTGACAGGGTATGGCTATGGCTACACCTTC. The encoded protein is CANLTGYGYGYTF.

The V and J genes are TRBV9 and TRBJ2-3; D might be TRBD2 (7 bases). V lost 4 bases and J lost 2, with 14 bases in between. The CDR3 sequence is 15 residues long. Looked up from germline, CDR1 is SGDLS and CDR2 is YYNGEE. CDR3 region: CASSPGGAYTDTQYF. Here the CDR3 DNA reads TGTGCCAGCAGCCCTGGGGGGGCCTACACAGATACGCAGTATTTT. Combining the CDR3 with reference TRBV9 and TRBJ2-3 gives the whole variable domain DSGVTQTPKHLITATGQRVTLRCSPRSGDLSVYWYQQSLDQGLQFLIQYYNGEERAKGNILERFSAQQFPDLHSELNLSSLELGDSALYFCASSPGGAYTDTQYFGPGTRLTVL.

V is TRBV27 and J is TRBJ2-2; the D is unclear. The CDR3 is 11 amino acids. Germline CDR1 and CDR2: MNHEY and SMNVEV (reference sequence). Trimming pared 4 bases from V and 7 bases from J, leaving 4 bases between. The CDR3 region has the DNA TGTGCCAGCAGTTGGAGCGGGGAGCTGTTTTTT. Residues: CASSWSGELFF.

In this sample, this clone turned up a few times. V gene TRBV6-5 combines with J gene TRBJ1-1; a weak D match, TRBD1 (6 bases). The CDR3 totals 12 residues. Germline values: CDR1 MNHEY, CDR2 SVGAGI. V was trimmed by 7 bases and J by 4 bases, leaving 10 bases between them. The CDR3 spells CASTLGGTEAFF. CDR3 sequence (DNA): TGTGCCAGCACCTTAGGGGGCACTGAAGCTTTCTTT.

The J gene is TRBJ1-1, the V gene TRBV28, with D possibly being TRBD1 (5 bases). Germline lookup yields CDR1 MDHEN and CDR2 SYDVKM. The CDR3 runs 13 residues. Trimming stripped 6 bases from V and 5 bases from J, with 13 bases between. CDR3 coding DNA: TGTGCCAGCAGCCCTACCGGGGGGACTGAAGCTTTCTTT. It is translated as CASSPTGGTEAFF.

The CDR3 here is CASSESAGATYEQYF. CDR3 nucleotide sequence: TGTGCCAGCAGTGAATCAGCAGGGGCCACCTACGAGCAGTACTTC. The genes are TRBV6-1 and TRBJ2-7, with D perhaps TRBD1 (6 bases). V was shortened by 2 bases and J by 2 bases, with 13 bases between the two germline ends. The CDR3 runs 15 residues. Germline CDR1 and CDR2: MNHNS and SASEGT.

This chain joins TRBV5-1 and TRBJ1-1; D gene unclear. In germline, CDR1 is SGHRS, CDR2 YFSETQ. Trimming took off 0 bases at V and 1 base at J, with 10 bases between the two ends. The CDR3 loop spans 15 amino acids. CDR3 loop: CASSLAPGENTEAFF. In DNA, the CDR3 is TGCGCCAGCAGCTTGGCTCCCGGAGAGAACACTGAAGCTTTCTTT. Drawing the rest from reference TRBV5-1 and TRBJ1-1, the complete variable domain is KAGVTQTPRYLIKTRGQQVTLSCSPISGHRSVSWYQQTPGQGLQFLFEYFSETQRNKGNFPGRFSGRQFSNSRSEMNVSTLELGDSALYLCASSLAPGENTEAFFGQGTRLTVV.

CDR3 sequence: CASSQGVWDSTYEQYF. The CDR3 nucleotides are TGCGCCAGCAGCCAAGGGGTATGGGACAGTACCTACGAGCAGTACTTC. The chain links TRBV4-3 to TRBJ2-7; the match to TRBD1 covers 7 bases. This CDR3 is 16 amino acids long. Germline V lookup: CDR1 LGHNA, CDR2 YSLEER. Unmatched junction bases numbered 8, after V lost 1 base and J lost 2 bases.

This clone was recorded only once. V is TRBV27 and J is TRBJ2-1, with D possibly TRBD1 on 6 matching bases. Germline V gene data show CDR1 as MNHEY and CDR2 as SMNVEV (reference sequence). This CDR3 is 19 amino acids long. Trimming removed 0 bases from V and 0 bases from J, with 18 bases in between. The CDR3 region is CASSLSGGSREISYNEQFF. The CDR3 DNA reads as TGTGCCAGCAGTTTATCTGGGGGCTCAAGGGAGATCTCCTACAATGAGCAGTTCTTC.

This chain joins TRBV7-9 and TRBJ2-7; perhaps TRBD1 as D (6 bases). The length of the CDR3 is 12 residues. Looked up from germline, CDR1 is SEHNR and CDR2 is FQNEAQ (reference sequence). Trimming stripped 5 bases from V and 1 base from J, with 6 bases between. This chain's CDR3 is CASSQGSYEQYF. CDR3 DNA sequence: TGTGCCAGCAGCCAGGGGTCCTACGAGCAGTACTTC.